This TCR beta chain originates from a study of blood T cell repertoires in COVID-19. At the level of the study: Samples taken during acute and convalescent COVID-19 were collected in the United States, Italy and Spain. PBMCs, B-cell-depleted T cells, or T cells provided the cDNA or gDNA that made up the material.

CDR3 length: 13 residues. Germline loops: CDR1 LGHDT, CDR2 YNNKEL (reference sequence). V was pared by 4 bases and J by 8 bases, with 11 bases between. Authors' processing steps: Estimates of nucleated cell counts were drawn from the amplification of reference gene primers. The repertoire was sequenced with immunoSEQ multiplex PCR; TCRdb's copy has only in-frame clones and lacks some. V and J calls plus clone size are reproduced from that table; the DNA served to infer D and trimming. This sample has 90,000 or so clones; 86% occur once, and the top ten carry roughly 7.2%. The chain couples TRBV3-1 (or the pseudogene TRBV3-2) to TRBJ2-2, with D tentatively TRBD1 (6 bases). This clonotype originated in a man in his sixties with acute or convalescent COVID-19. Sequenced material: peripheral blood. The CDR3 here is CASSLDRIGELFF. DNA of the CDR3: TGTGCCAGCAGCCTAGACAGGATAGGGGAGCTGTTTTTT.